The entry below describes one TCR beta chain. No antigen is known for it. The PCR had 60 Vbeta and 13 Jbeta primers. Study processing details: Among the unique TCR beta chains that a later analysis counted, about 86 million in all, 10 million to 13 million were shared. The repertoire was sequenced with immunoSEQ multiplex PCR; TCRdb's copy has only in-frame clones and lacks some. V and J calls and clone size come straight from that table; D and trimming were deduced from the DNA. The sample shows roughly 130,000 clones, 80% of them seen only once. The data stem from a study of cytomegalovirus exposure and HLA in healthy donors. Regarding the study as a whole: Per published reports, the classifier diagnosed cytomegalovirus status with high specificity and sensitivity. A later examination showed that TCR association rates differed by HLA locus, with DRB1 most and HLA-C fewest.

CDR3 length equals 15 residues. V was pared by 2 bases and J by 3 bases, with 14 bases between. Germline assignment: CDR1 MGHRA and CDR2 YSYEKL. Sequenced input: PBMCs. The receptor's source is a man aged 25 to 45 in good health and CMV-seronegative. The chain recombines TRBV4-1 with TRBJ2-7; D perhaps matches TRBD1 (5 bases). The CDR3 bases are TGCGCCAGCAGCCAACCCGGGCAGGGCCTCTACGAGCAGTACTTC. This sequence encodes CASSQPGQGLYEQYF.